This entry lists 22 T cell receptor beta chains sequenced from one sample in a study of CXCR3-negative and CXCR3-positive naive CD8 T cells (dated by TCRdb to about 2019). These receptors have no known antigen. The investigation overall reported the following: TRB CDR3s from CXCR3-positive naive cells showed higher hydrophobicity (lower Kidera factor 4), lower energy, and higher strength and volume indices than CXCR3-negative naive cells.

Sequenced using a NextSeq 550. The Human TCR Profiling Kit (MiLaboratory) was used to make UMI-labeled 5' RACE TRB cDNA libraries. The reads, reprocessed by TCRdb, yield one row per CDR3 protein sequence and no DNA. The table held for this sample gives around 110,000 distinct CDR3 sequences. 0.38% of the sample lies in the top ten. Sequenced: naive CXCR3+ CD8+ T cells from blood. In light of the paper, this sample's cell subset or site label describes: CD45RO-CCR7+CD27+CD95- naive CD8+ T cells expressing CXCR3 (TNR3+). These receptors all come from a human donor in good health. Some clones in this sample may be carry-over from other donors' samples.

This chain joins TRBV14 and TRBJ1-2. Per the germline V gene, CDR1 is SGHDN and CDR2 is FVKESK. The CDR3 loop spans 15 amino acids. This CDR3 reads CASSHVERPAYGYTF. Full variable domain (remainder filled in from reference TRBV14 and TRBJ1-2): EAGVTQFPSHSVIEKGQTVTLRCDPISGHDNLYWYRRVMGKEIKFLLHFVKESKQDESGMPNNRFLAERTGGTYSTLKVQPAELEDSGVYFCASSHVERPAYGYTFGSGTRLTVV.

J is TRBJ2-5 and V is TRBV6-5; TCRdb reports TRBD1, a call that lacks DNA to check it against. The CDR3 is 20 residues long. CDR1 and CDR2 (germline): MNHEY, SVGAGI. The CDR3 reads CASSYSSGERGSRTQETQYF.

This chain links TRBV7-9 with TRBJ1-1; absent DNA, TCRdb's TRBD1 call cannot be checked. Germline CDR1 is SEHNR and CDR2 is FQNEAQ (reference sequence). The CDR3 length is 16 residues. CDR3 residues: CASSQGGLSLNTEAFF. Full variable domain (rest looked up from reference TRBV7-9 and TRBJ1-1): DTGVSQNPRHKITKRGQNVTFRCDPISEHNRLYWYRQTLGQGPEFLTYFQNEAQLEKSRLLSDRFSAERPKGSFSTLEIQRTEQGDSAMYLCASSQGGLSLNTEAFFGQGTRLTVV.

The J gene is TRBJ2-7, the V gene TRBV7-9; the TRBD1 assignment by TCRdb is unverifiable without DNA. CDR1 is SEHNR and CDR2 is FQNEAQ in the germline V gene (reference sequence). The CDR3 has 15 residues. CDR3 sequence: CASSLPSQGASEQYF.

The chain combines TRBV7-6 with TRBJ2-7; TCRdb outputs TRBD1, but without DNA this stays unchecked. The CDR3 is 13 amino acids. CDR1 and CDR2 from the germline V gene are SGHVS and FNYEAQ. The CDR3 protein is CASSLETPLKQYF.

The genes are TRBV14 and TRBJ2-1; without DNA, the TCRdb call of TRBD1 cannot be checked. The CDR3 consists of 16 residues. Germline CDR1 and CDR2: SGHDN and FVKESK. The CDR3 sequence: CASSQVSGGSYNEQFF. The full variable domain, rest sourced from reference TRBV14 and TRBJ2-1, is EAGVTQFPSHSVIEKGQTVTLRCDPISGHDNLYWYRRVMGKEIKFLLHFVKESKQDESGMPNNRFLAERTGGTYSTLKVQPAELEDSGVYFCASSQVSGGSYNEQFFGPGTRLTVL.

This rearrangement joins TRBV6-5 to TRBJ1-2. The germline V gene has CDR1 MNHEY and CDR2 SVGAGI. The CDR3 contains 14 residues. CDR3 in amino acids: CASSSADSFYGYTF.

This chain joins TRBV20-1 and TRBJ2-3. The CDR3 loop spans 16 amino acids. CDR1 and CDR2 (germline): DFQATT, SNEGSKA (reference sequence). The CDR3 is CSARDPLAVHTDTQYF.

The CDR3 sequence is CASSFPSSGGNTGELFF. The chain carries TRBV11-2 and TRBJ2-2; TCRdb gives TRBD2 as the D gene, but with no DNA this cannot be confirmed. Germline values: CDR1 SGHAT, CDR2 FQNNGV. The CDR3 spans 17 residues.

V is TRBV4-3 and J is TRBJ1-1; lacking DNA, the TRBD1 call made by TCRdb goes unchecked. The CDR3 is 15 residues long. Germline V gene data show CDR1 as LGHNA and CDR2 as YSLEER. The CDR3 protein is CASSQPGIGDTEAFF.

V usage is TRBV12-5 and J usage is TRBJ2-1; TCRdb outputs TRBD2, but without DNA this stays unchecked. This CDR3 has 13 residues. Germline CDR1 LGHNT, CDR2 FRNRAP. CDR3 region: CASGSTSGNEQFF.

This sequence joins TRBV7-9 and TRBJ2-1. The CDR3 has 17 residues. CDR1 and CDR2 from the germline V gene are SEHNR and FQNEAQ (reference sequence). The CDR3 reads CASSLKGPAESYNEQFF. The whole variable domain, filled in from reference TRBV7-9 and TRBJ2-1, reads DTGVSQNPRHKITKRGQNVTFRCDPISEHNRLYWYRQTLGQGPEFLTYFQNEAQLEKSRLLSDRFSAERPKGSFSTLEIQRTEQGDSAMYLCASSLKGPAESYNEQFFGPGTRLTVL.

The chain's CDR3 is CASGPTLTYEQYF. The chain is built from TRBV27 and TRBJ2-7; checking the TCRdb D call of TRBD2 is not possible without DNA. CDR1 MNHEY and CDR2 SMNVEV come from the germline V gene (reference sequence). The CDR3 spans 13 residues.

The rearrangement uses TRBV21-1 and TRBJ2-1; TCRdb calls TRBD2, which cannot be checked without DNA. TRBV21-1 is annotated as a pseudogene. The CDR3 runs 17 residues. CDR3 loop: CASGRTSGRPAYNEQFF.

The gene calls are TRBV11-3 and TRBJ2-7; no DNA is available, so the TRBD1 call from TCRdb remains unchecked. The CDR3 runs to 13 residues. Per the germline V gene, CDR1 is SGHNT and CDR2 is YENEEA. CDR3 loop: CASRPRHRDEQYF.

The chain has TRBV7-6 and TRBJ2-7. The CDR3 is made up of 13 amino acids. The germline CDR1 and CDR2 sequences are SGHVS and FNYEAQ. The CDR3 reads CASSFDTTYEQYF.

The chain links TRBV7-9 to TRBJ2-1; TCRdb names TRBD1, which stays unverified in the absence of DNA. Germline loops: CDR1 SEHNR, CDR2 FQNEAQ (reference sequence). This CDR3 has 16 amino acids. The chain's CDR3 is CASCAGGGASYNEQFF.

The chain has TRBV5-1 and TRBJ2-1. CDR3 length equals 15 residues. Germline CDR1 SGHRS, CDR2 YFSETQ. CDR3 in amino acids: CASSLVQADYNEQFF.

The chain uses TRBV7-2 and TRBJ2-7; TCRdb lists TRBD2, though no DNA is available to test this call. The CDR3 loop spans 17 amino acids. Germline V lookup: CDR1 SGHTA, CDR2 FQGNSA. CDR3 region: CASSSSVSAGAHYEQYF. Full variable domain (rest looked up from reference TRBV7-2 and TRBJ2-7): GAGVSQSPSNKVTEKGKDVELRCDPISGHTALYWYRQSLGQGLEFLIYFQGNSAPDKSGLPSDRFSAERTGGSVSTLTIQRTQQEDSAVYLCASSSSVSAGAHYEQYFGPGTRLTVT.

The chain carries TRBV7-9 and TRBJ2-5; TCRdb calls TRBD1, which cannot be checked without DNA. Per germline, CDR1 SEHNR and CDR2 FQNEAQ (reference sequence). The CDR3 sequence is 15 residues long. The CDR3 protein is CASSSLGREKETQYF.

The chain recombines TRBV7-6 with TRBJ2-7; no DNA is available, so the TRBD1 call from TCRdb remains unchecked. CDR3 length equals 14 residues. Germline lookup yields CDR1 SGHVS and CDR2 FNYEAQ. The CDR3 loop reads CASSRNRDPYEQYF.

The chain employs TRBV20-1 and TRBJ2-7. The CDR3 loop spans 13 amino acids. Germline V gene sequence: CDR1 DFQATT, CDR2 SNEGSKA (reference sequence). The CDR3 is CSARASSSYEQYF.